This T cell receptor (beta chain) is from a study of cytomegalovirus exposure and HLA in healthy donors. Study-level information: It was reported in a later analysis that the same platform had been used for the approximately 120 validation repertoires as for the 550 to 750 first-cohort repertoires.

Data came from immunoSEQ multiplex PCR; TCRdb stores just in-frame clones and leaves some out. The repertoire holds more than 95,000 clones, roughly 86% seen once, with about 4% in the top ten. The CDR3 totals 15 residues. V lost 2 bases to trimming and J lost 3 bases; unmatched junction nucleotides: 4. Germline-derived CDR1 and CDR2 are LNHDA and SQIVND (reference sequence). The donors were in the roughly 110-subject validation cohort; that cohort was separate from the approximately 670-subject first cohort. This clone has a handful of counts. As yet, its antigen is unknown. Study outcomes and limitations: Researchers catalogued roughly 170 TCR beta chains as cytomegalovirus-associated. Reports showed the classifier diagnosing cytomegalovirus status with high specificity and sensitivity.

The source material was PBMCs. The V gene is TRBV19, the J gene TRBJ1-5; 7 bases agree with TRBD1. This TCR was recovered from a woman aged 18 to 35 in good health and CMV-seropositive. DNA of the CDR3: TGTGCCAGTAGTATAAAGGACAGGCCCAATCAGCCCCAGCATTTT. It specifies CASSIKDRPNQPQHF.